This TCR beta chain was identified in a study of graft-versus-host responses after intestinal transplantation. Background on the study: All recipients were given anti-thymocyte globulin induction, and tacrolimus and steroids were then administered for roughly three years. Study outcomes and limitations: GvH clones were identified in recipient marrow, with some first appearing in ileum or blood. Early HvG declines after transplant were associated with peak circulating GvH clone levels.

TCRdb's copy holds only in-frame clones and misses some; the assay was immunoSEQ multiplex PCR. Of 85,000 to 100,000 clones in the sample, more than 75% are singletons; the top ten hold around 1.4%. A word on this clone: Its target is not known.

Germline V gene data show CDR1 as SQVTM and CDR2 as ANQGSEA. Trimming stripped 5 bases from V and 0 bases from J, with 7 bases between. CDR3 length: 13 residues. This clonotype was sampled from a human patient who received an intestinal transplant, so some T cells may come from the graft donor. The chain couples TRBV29-1 to TRBJ2-2; D gene uncertain. Sequences were derived from PBMCs, sampled 255 days after intestinal transplant. CDR3 amino acids: CSVIPSNTGELFF. The CDR3, as DNA: TGCAGCGTTATACCCTCGAACACCGGGGAGCTGTTTTTT.